This T cell receptor beta chain was observed in a study of T cells after posttransplantation cyclophosphamide. Overall study results and limits: Later post-transplant blood repertoires were often dominated by donor CD8+ memory clones. TRB clonality was highly associated with recipient CMV seropositivity and reactivation.

Repertoires were generated with immunoSEQ multiplex PCR, while TCRdb's copy carries only in-frame clones and drops some. The sample yields about 66,000 clones, about 93% seen once. This CDR3 spans 14 amino acids. Trimming removed 6 bases from V and 6 bases from J, with 17 bases in between. Germline CDR1 reads WSHSY; CDR2 reads SAAADI. This clone occurred once. Its target is not known. Material: PBMCs. This chain links TRBV10-2 with TRBJ1-1; TRBD1 is a possible D gene (5 bases). The sequence was obtained from a woman in her 30s in good health and a related stem cell transplant donor. The CDR3, as DNA: TGCGCCAGCAGGGGACGGGGGAATGGGGCTGAAGCTTTCTTT. Its translation: CASRGRGNGAEAFF.